The clone carrying this T cell receptor (beta chain) was observed once. The data were obtained in a study of shared clonotypes between healthy human individuals. Assay: immunoSEQ multiplex PCR; the TCRdb copy retains only in-frame clones and omits some. There are approximately 1.5 million clones in the sample; about 98.5% occur only once, and roughly 0.36% lies in the top ten. Germline CDR1 and CDR2: MNHEY and SVGAGI. CDR3 size: 16 residues. V was cut by 2 bases and J by 3 bases, with 17 bases left in between. This TCR was sampled from a man aged 25-45 years in good health. The chain joins TRBV6-5 to TRBJ2-7, with a tentative D call TRBD1 (5 bases). The sample taken for sequencing was naive CD4+ T cells sorted from blood. The sample's subset: CD45RA+ positively selected. The CDR3: CASSYQQGRGFYEQYF. CDR3 DNA sequence: TGTGCCAGCAGTTACCAGCAGGGTAGGGGATTCTACGAGCAGTACTTC.